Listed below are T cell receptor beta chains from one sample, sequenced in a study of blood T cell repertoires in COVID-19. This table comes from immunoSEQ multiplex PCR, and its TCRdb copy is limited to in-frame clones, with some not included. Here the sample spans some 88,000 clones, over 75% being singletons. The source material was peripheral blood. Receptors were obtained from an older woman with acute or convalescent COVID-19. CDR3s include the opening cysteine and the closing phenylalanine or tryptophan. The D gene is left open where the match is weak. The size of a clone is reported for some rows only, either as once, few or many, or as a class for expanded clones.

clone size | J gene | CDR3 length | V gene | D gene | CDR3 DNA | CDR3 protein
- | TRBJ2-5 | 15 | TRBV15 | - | TGTGCCACCAGCAGAGTCGGGGCAGGGAGGGAGACCCAGTACTTC | CATSRVGAGRETQYF
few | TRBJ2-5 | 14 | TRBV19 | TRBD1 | TGTGCCAGTAGTAGCGGGACAGGGGGCCAGACCCAGTACTTC | CASSSGTGGQTQYF
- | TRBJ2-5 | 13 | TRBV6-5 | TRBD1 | TGTGCCAGCAGGGGGACAGCCCAAGAGACCCAGTACTTC | CASRGTAQETQYF
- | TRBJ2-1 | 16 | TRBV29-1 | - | TGCAGCGTTGAAGATGAGGCGTCGAGCTCCTACAATGAGCAGTTCTTC | CSVEDEASSSYNEQFF
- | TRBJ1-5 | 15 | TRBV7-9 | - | TGTGCCAGCAGCTTAGACGGGACTCCCAATCAGCCCCAGCATTTT | CASSLDGTPNQPQHF
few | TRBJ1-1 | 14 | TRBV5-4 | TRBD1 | TGTGCCAGCAGCTCCACAGGGGGCTACACTGAAGCTTTCTTT | CASSSTGGYTEAFF
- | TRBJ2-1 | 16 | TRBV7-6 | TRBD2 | TGTGCCAGCAGCTTAGATACAGCGGGGGTAAACAATGAGCAGTTCTTC | CASSLDTAGVNNEQFF
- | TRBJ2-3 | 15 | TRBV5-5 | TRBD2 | TGTGCCAGCAGCTTACTAGCGGGGGGGCGTGATACGCAGTATTTT | CASSLLAGGRDTQYF
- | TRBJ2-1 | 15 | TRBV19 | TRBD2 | TGTGCCAGTAGTCCTTGGACTAGCGGGATCGATGAGCAGTTCTTC | CASSPWTSGIDEQFF
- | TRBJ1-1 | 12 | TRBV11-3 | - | TGTGCCAGCAGCTTAGACATGTTCGGGGCTTTCTTT | CASSLDMFGAFF
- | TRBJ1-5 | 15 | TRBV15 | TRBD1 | TGTGCCACCAGCAGCGGACAGGGCGGCAATCAGCCCCAGCATTTT | CATSSGQGGNQPQHF
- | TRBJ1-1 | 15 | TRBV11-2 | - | TGTGCCAGCAGCTCCCAAGGGGTGGGGGGCACTGAAGCTTTCTTT | CASSSQGVGGTEAFF
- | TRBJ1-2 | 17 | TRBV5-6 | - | TGTGCCAGCAGCCCGAGGGGGACGGACGCATACTACTATGGCTACACCTTC | CASSPRGTDAYYYGYTF
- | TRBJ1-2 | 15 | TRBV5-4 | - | TGTGCCAGCAGCCTTTTTTTGGCAGGCAACTATGGCTACACCTTC | CASSLFLAGNYGYTF
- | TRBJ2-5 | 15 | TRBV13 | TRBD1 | TGTGCCAGCAGCGGACCAGGGGGCGCGAGGGAGACCCAGTACTTC | CASSGPGGARETQYF
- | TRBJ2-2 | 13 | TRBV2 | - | TGTGCCAGCAAAGAAGGGGGGGCCGGGGAGCTGTTTTTT | CASKEGGAGELFF
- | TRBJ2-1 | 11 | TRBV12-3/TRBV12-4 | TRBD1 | TGTGCCACCGCCAGGGGGCATGAGCAGTTCTTC | CATARGHEQFF
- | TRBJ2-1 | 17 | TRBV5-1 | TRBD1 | TGCGCCAGCAGCTTGGGATCCAGGGGGAGCTCCTACAATGAGCAGTTCTTC | CASSLGSRGSSYNEQFF
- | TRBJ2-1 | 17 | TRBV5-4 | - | TGTGCCAGCAGCTTGAAGTCGGGGGGCAGAGTAAACAATGAGCAGTTCTTC | CASSLKSGGRVNNEQFF
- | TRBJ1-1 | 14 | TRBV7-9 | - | TGTGCCATCAACCCGATGGAGGGTCGGCCTGAAGCTTTCTTT | CAINPMEGRPEAFF
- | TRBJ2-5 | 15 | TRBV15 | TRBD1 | TGTGCCACCAGCTTCCGGGACAGGGGCGGGGAGACCCAGTACTTC | CATSFRDRGGETQYF
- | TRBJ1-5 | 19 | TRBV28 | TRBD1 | TGTGCCAGCAGTTTCCCGGGACAGGGAATAGACCGAGGCAATCAGCCCCAGCATTTT | CASSFPGQGIDRGNQPQHF
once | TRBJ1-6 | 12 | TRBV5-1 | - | TGCGCCAGCAGCGGGGGGTCCCCACCCCTCCACTTT | CASSGGSPPLHF
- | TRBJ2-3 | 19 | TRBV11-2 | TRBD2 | TGTGCCAGCAGCCCTTCGACTAGCGGGGGGCTCAGGAGGACAGATACGCAGTATTTT | CASSPSTSGGLRRTDTQYF
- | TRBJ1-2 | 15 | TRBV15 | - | TGTGCCACCAGCAGACCTACAGGGCGGGTCTATGGCTACACCTTC | CATSRPTGRVYGYTF
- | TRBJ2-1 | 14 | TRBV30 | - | TGTGCCTGGAGTGTAGGGGGCTCCTACAATGAGCAGTTCTTC | CAWSVGGSYNEQFF
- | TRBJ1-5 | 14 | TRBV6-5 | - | TGTGCCAGCAGTTACTCCAGGGTTCAACAGCCCCAGCATTTT | CASSYSRVQQPQHF
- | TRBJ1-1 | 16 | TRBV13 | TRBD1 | TGTGCCAGCAGCCTTCGGACAGGGGCTATGAACACTGAAGCTTTCTTT | CASSLRTGAMNTEAFF
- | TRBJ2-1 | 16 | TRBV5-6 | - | TGTGCCAGCAGCCCTCTATCGGCGGGACCCTACAATGAGCAGTTCTTC | CASSPLSAGPYNEQFF
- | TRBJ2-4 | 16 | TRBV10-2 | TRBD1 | TGCGCCAGCAGTCGAAATCTAGACAGGGGGCGCGCCATTCAGTACTTC | CASSRNLDRGRAIQYF
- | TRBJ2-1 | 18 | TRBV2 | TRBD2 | TGTGCCAGCAGTGTGGCGACAGCGGGAGTTGGGTCCTACAATGAGCAGTTCTTC | CASSVATAGVGSYNEQFF
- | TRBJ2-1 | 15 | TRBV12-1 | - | TGTGCCAGCAGCCCTGGGACTAGCGGATACAATGAGCAGTTCTTC | CASSPGTSGYNEQFF
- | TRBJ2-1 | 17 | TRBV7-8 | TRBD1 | TGTGCCAGCAGCCAAAGAAATACCGGGACAGGGGACAATGAGCAGTTCTTC | CASSQRNTGTGDNEQFF